Presented here are 4 T cell receptor beta chains from one specimen sequenced in a study of blood T cell repertoires in COVID-19. Sequencing was performed with immunoSEQ multiplex PCR; in TCRdb, only in-frame clones are kept and a portion is missing. The table records around 100,000 clones, roughly 85% of them present only once. The specimen sequenced was peripheral blood. These receptor sequences come from a woman in her 70s with active or convalescent COVID-19.

This chain links TRBV18 with TRBJ1-6; no reliable D call. Germline-derived CDR1 and CDR2 are KGHSH and LQKENI. V was cut by 2 bases and J by 9 bases, with 14 bases left in between. The length of the CDR3 is 15 residues. In nucleotides, the CDR3 is TGTGCCAGCTCACCAGGCGGACTTCTAGGTTCACCCCTCCACTTT. Amino acid sequence: CASSPGGLLGSPLHF.

The genes are TRBV10-3 and TRBJ2-3; tentative D call: TRBD2 (5 bases). The V end lost 3 bases, the J end lost 0 bases, and 7 bases lay between the germline ends. The CDR3 sequence is 14 residues long. Per germline, CDR1 ENHRY and CDR2 SYGVKD. CDR3 residues: CAISERDSTDTQYF. CDR3 sequence (DNA): TGTGCCATCAGTGAACGGGATAGCACAGATACGCAGTATTTT.

V and J are TRBV5-1 and TRBJ2-2, with D possibly being TRBD2 (6 bases). The V gene's germline CDR1 is SGHRS and CDR2 YFSETQ. Trimming removed 5 bases from V and 1 base from J, with 15 bases in between. The CDR3 spans 16 residues. CDR3 DNA: TGCGCCAGCAGTTTCTGGGAGGTCGGGAACACCGGGGAGCTGTTTTTT. This sequence encodes CASSFWEVGNTGELFF.

CDR3 loop: CAISEDRGNHQPQHF. The DNA of the CDR3 is TGTGCCATCAGTGAGGACAGGGGGAACCATCAGCCCCAGCATTTT. This chain uses TRBV10-3 with TRBJ1-5, with 9 bases that match TRBD1. The V segment lost 2 bases and the J segment 5 bases; nucleotides outside the gene matches: 4. The germline V gene encodes CDR1 ENHRY and CDR2 SYGVKD. This CDR3 is built from 15 residues.